Detailed here is one T cell receptor beta chain. The target antigen is unknown. Sequencing was performed with immunoSEQ multiplex PCR; in TCRdb, only in-frame clones are kept and a portion is missing. The data show about 2.4 million clones, roughly 93% seen once. This entry comes from a study of shared clonotypes between healthy human individuals. Study-level information: Every donor yielded three CD4 naive, three CD4 memory, two CD8 naive and one CD8 memory plate. Study-level findings and limits: An expected dependence of interdonor clonotype sharing on sequencing depth was noted.

From germline, CDR1 is MDHEN and CDR2 SYDVKM. The CDR3 runs 13 residues. V shed 9 bases and J 4 bases; nucleotides not matched to a gene: 5. The chain has TRBV28 and TRBJ2-2; 7 nucleotides align to TRBD1. The receptor comes from a man younger than 35 in good health. Some clones in this sample may be carry-over from other donors' samples. Sequencing used naive CD4+ T cells from PBMCs. The subset denotes: CD45RA+ positively selected. The DNA for the CDR3 is TGTGCCAGTACGACAGGGCTCACCGGGGAGCTGTTTTTT. It codes for CASTTGLTGELFF. Supplemented by reference TRBV28 and TRBJ2-2, the full variable domain reads DVKVTQSSRYLVKRTGEKVFLECVQDMDHENMFWYRQDPGLGLRLIYFSYDVKMKEKGDIPEGYSVSREKKERFSLILESASTNQTSMYLCASTTGLTGELFFGEGSRLTVL.